The rows below give T cell receptor beta chains drawn from one sample of a study of CD8+ T cells in alopecia areata. TCRdb's copy holds only in-frame clones and misses some; the assay was immunoSEQ multiplex PCR. Of about 110,000 clones listed, around three fifths are singletons. The source material was CD4+ T cells sorted from blood, sampled at week 24, from a patient treated with tofacitinib. The receptors derive from a human donor with alopecia areata. Each CDR3 is given with its conserved first and last residue. Each record gives: J gene, D gene, V gene, CDR3 protein. A D gene is named only where the DNA matches it firmly.

>TRBJ1-1|.|TRBV29-1
CSVDVGGGAFF
>TRBJ2-7|.|TRBV7-9
CASSFIRDGEQYF
>TRBJ2-3|TRBD2|TRBV9
CASSVGLAGIADTQYF
>TRBJ1-4|.|TRBV23-1
CASSGTRGVMKKLFF
>TRBJ1-2|.|TRBV2
CASSESRYGYTF
>TRBJ1-4|.|TRBV27
CASSLPYHRDEKLFF
>TRBJ2-5|TRBD2|TRBV15
CATSRDFLRGLAGGLESQETQYF
>TRBJ1-5|TRBD1|TRBV9
CASSGGQGNNQPQHF
>TRBJ2-1|.|TRBV7-8
CASSLAIEQFF
>TRBJ1-5|.|TRBV7-2
CASSSVGMHNQPQHF
>TRBJ2-3|.|TRBV6-5
CASSPGLLSTDTQYF
>TRBJ2-3|TRBD2|TRBV4-3
CASSQAGGRTDTQYF
>TRBJ2-3|.|TRBV29-1
CSVERDRGDTQYF
>TRBJ1-2|TRBD1|TRBV23-1
CASSPKIETGKSDYGYTF
>TRBJ2-5|TRBD2|TRBV2
CASSGAGGPQETQYF
>TRBJ2-2|TRBD2|TRBV2
CASRERTSGTGELFF
>TRBJ1-4|.|TRBV9
CASSPAEPERSNEKLFF
>TRBJ2-4|.|TRBV29-1
CSVRYGGKNIQYF
>TRBJ2-5|.|TRBV27
CASSATSQETQYF
>TRBJ2-4|.|TRBV4-1
CASSQPSLSWENIQYF
>TRBJ2-1|.|TRBV7-9
CASSLIPGSGQFF
>TRBJ2-1|.|TRBV5-4
CASSALGVNNEQFF
>TRBJ2-1|TRBD1|TRBV6-1
CASGAGGMGEQFF
>TRBJ2-5|TRBD1|TRBV11-2
CASSLGTGRETQYF
>TRBJ2-2|.|TRBV5-1
CASTSGFLGTGELFF
>TRBJ2-6|.|TRBV5-1
CASSIGTTGANVLTF
>TRBJ2-3|.|TRBV5-1
CASSLGEVTDTQYF
>TRBJ1-1|.|TRBV29-1
CSVGRRTSTEAFF
>TRBJ1-6|TRBD1|TRBV5-1
CASNLGGSNSPLHF
>TRBJ2-3|.|TRBV11-1
CASSTRTADTQYF
>TRBJ2-1|.|TRBV5-1
CASSSSHNEQFF
>TRBJ1-1|TRBD1|TRBV2
CASSGMTGGTEAFF
>TRBJ2-2|.|TRBV30
CACLGGGELFF
>TRBJ2-1|.|TRBV11-2
CASSQGTSYNEQFF
>TRBJ2-7|.|TRBV5-4
CASSLDQVYEQYF
>TRBJ1-4|.|TRBV4-2
CASSQSSGENEKLFF